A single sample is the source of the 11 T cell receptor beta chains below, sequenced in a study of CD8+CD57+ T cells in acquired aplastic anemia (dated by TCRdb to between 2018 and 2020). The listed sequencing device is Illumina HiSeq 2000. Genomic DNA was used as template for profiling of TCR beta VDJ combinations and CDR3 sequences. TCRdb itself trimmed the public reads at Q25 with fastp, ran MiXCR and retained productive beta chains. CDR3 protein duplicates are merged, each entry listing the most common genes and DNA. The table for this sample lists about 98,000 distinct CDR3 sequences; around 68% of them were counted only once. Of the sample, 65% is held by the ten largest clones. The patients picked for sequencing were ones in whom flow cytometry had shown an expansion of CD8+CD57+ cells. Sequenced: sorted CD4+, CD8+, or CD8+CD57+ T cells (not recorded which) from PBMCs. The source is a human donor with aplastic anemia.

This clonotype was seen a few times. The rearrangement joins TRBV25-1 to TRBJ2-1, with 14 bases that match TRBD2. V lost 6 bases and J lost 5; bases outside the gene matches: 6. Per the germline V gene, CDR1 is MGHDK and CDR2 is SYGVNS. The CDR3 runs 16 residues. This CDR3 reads CASSPGLAGDNNEQFF. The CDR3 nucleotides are TGTGCCAGCAGCCCGGGACTAGCGGGAGATAACAATGAGCAGTTCTTC.

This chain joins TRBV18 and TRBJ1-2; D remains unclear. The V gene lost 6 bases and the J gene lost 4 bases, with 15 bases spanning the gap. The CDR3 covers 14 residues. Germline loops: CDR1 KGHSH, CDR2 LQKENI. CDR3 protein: CASSREQESYGYTF. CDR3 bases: TGTGCCAGCTCTAGGGAGCAGGAGAGCTATGGCTACACCTTC.

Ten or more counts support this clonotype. In DNA, the CDR3 is TGTGCCAGCAGCGAGGACAGGATGGGTGGCTACACCTTC. This sequence encodes CASSEDRMGGYTF. The chain carries TRBV7-9 and TRBJ1-2; 7 bases map to TRBD1. Germline V CDR1 and CDR2: SEHNR, FQNEAQ (reference sequence). This CDR3 region has 13 residues. V lost 5 bases to trimming and J lost 7 bases; unmatched junction nucleotides: 7.

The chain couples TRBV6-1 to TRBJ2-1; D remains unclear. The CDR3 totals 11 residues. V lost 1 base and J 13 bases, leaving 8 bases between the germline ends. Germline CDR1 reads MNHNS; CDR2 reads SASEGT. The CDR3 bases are TGTGCCAGCAGTGAAGGAACTGAACAGTTCTTC. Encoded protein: CASSEGTEQFF.

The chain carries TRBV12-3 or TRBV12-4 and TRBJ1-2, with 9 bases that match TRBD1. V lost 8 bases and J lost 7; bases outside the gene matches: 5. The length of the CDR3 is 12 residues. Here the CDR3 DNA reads TGTGCCAGCGAGGGACAGGGCGGTGGCTACACCTTC. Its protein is CASEGQGGGYTF.

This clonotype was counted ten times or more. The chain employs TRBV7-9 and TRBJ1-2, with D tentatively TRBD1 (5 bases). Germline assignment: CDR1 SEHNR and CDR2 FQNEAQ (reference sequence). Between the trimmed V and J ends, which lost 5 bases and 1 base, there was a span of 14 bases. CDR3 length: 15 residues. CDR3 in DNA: TGTGCCAGCAGCGACAAGGGGACCATTAACTATGGCTACACCTTC. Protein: CASSDKGTINYGYTF.

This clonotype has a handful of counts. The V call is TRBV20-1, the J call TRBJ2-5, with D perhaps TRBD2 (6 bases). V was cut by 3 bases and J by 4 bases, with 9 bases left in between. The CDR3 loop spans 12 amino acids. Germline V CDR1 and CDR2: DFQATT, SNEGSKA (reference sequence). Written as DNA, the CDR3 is TGCAGTGCTAGGGGTAGCGGAGAGACCCAGTACTTC. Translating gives CSARGSGETQYF.

CDR3 region: CASSYSTFRETQYF. Written as DNA, the CDR3 is TGTGCCAGCAGTTACTCGACTTTCAGGGAGACCCAGTACTTC. V usage is TRBV6-5 and J usage is TRBJ2-5; no clear D. V lost 0 bases and J lost 5, with 10 bases in between. Germline CDR1 is MNHEY and CDR2 is SVGAGI. This CDR3 spans 14 amino acids.

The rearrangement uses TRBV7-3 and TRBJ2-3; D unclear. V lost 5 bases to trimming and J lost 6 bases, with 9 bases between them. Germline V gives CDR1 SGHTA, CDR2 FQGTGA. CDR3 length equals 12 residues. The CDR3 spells CASSPSSDTQYF. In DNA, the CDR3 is TGTGCCAGCAGCCCTTCGTCGGATACGCAGTATTTT.

The CDR3 DNA follows: TGCAGTGCTAGGCAGACAGGGAGTTACGAGCAGTACTTC. Protein product: CSARQTGSYEQYF. V is TRBV20-1 and J is TRBJ2-7; 7 positions match TRBD1. The germline V gene encodes CDR1 DFQATT and CDR2 SNEGSKA (reference sequence). The CDR3 has 13 amino acids. J was trimmed by 4 bases and V by 3 bases; bases with no gene match: 6.

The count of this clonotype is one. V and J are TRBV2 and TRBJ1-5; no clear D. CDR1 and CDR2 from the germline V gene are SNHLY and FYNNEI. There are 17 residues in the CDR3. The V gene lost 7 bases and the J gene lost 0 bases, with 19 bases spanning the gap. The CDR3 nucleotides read TGTGCCAGCACGAGGGCCGAACTTTTCTATAGCAATCAGCCCCAGCATTTT. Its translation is CASTRAELFYSNQPQHF.